This T cell receptor (beta chain) is drawn from a study of T cells in Graves' hyperthyroidism and ophthalmopathy. Study-level background: Peripheral blood draws took place at initial diagnosis, ahead of any treatment.

Researchers amplified the TCR beta CDR3 regions from RNA transcripts. The TCR CDR3 first-round RT-PCR relied on the HTBI primer set. MiXCR, applied by TCRdb to the multiplex PCR reads, yields one record per CDR3 protein. The table records 500,000 or so distinct CDR3 sequences, about 16% of them present only once. This clonotype appeared a few times. CDR1 is ENHRY and CDR2 is SYGVKD in the germline V gene. The CDR3 has 16 residues. The germline V and J ends were trimmed by 4 bases and 5 bases, with 18 bases remaining between them. The study excluded patients with uncontrolled infection, other autoimmune disease, pregnancy or lactation.

J is TRBJ2-1 and V is TRBV10-3; D possibly corresponds to TRBD1 (6 bases). The receptor was isolated from a woman in her twenties or thirties with Graves' ophthalmopathy. Sequencing was performed on blood. The CDR3 DNA sequence: TGTGCCATCAGTGTCAAATCAGGGGAGTCCCACAATGAGCAGTTCTTC. This gives the protein CAISVKSGESHNEQFF.